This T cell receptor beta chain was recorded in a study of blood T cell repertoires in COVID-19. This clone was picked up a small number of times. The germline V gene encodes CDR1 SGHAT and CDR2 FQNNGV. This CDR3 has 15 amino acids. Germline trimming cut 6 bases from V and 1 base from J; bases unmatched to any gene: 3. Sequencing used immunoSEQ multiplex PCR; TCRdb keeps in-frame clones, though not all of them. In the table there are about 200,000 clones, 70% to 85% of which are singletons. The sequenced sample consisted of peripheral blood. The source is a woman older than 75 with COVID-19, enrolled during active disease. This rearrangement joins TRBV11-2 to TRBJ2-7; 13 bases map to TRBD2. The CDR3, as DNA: TGTGCCAGCAGACTAGCGGGAGGGATGTCCTACGAGCAGTACTTC. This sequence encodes CASRLAGGMSYEQYF.